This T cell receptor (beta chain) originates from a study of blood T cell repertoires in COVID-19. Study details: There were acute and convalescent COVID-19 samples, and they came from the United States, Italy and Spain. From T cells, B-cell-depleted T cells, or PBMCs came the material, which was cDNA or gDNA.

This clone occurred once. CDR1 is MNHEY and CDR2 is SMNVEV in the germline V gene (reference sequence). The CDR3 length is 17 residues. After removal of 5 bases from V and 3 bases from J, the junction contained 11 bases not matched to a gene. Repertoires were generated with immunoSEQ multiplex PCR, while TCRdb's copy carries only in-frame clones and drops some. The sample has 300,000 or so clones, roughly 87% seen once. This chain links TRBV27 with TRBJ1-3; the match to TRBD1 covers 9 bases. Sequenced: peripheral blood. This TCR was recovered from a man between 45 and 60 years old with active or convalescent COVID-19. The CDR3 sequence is CASSEQAQGAGGNTIYF. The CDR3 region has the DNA TGTGCCAGCAGTGAGCAAGCACAGGGGGCGGGTGGAAACACCATATATTTT.